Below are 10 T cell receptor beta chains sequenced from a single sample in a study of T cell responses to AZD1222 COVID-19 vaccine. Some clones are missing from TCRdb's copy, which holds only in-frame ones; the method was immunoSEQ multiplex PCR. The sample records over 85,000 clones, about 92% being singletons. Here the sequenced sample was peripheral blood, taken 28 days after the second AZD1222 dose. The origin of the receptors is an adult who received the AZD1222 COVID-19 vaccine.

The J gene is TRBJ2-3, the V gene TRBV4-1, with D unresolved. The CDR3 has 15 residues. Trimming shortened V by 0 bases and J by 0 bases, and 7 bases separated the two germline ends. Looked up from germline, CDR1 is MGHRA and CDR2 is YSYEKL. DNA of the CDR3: TGCGCCAGCAGCCAAGATTTTGTTAGCACAGATACGCAGTATTTT. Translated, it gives CASSQDFVSTDTQYF.

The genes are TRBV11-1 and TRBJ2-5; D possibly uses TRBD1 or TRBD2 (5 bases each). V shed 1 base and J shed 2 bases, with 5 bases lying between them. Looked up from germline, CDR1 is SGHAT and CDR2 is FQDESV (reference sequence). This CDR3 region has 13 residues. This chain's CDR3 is CASSLGGQETQYF. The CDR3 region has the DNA TGTGCCAGCAGCTTAGGGGGGCAAGAGACCCAGTACTTC.

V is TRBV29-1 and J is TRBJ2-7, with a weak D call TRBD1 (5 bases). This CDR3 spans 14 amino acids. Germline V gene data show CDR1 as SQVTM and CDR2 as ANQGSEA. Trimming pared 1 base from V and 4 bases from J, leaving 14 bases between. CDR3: CSVEVYGRTYEQYF. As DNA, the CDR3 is TGCAGCGTTGAAGTTTATGGACGGACATACGAGCAGTACTTC.

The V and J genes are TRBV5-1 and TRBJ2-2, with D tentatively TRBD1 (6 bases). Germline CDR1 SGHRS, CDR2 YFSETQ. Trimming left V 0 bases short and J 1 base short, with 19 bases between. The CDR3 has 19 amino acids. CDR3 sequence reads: CASSLENGGYLENTGELFF. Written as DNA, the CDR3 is TGCGCCAGCAGCTTGGAGAATGGGGGCTACTTGGAGAACACCGGGGAGCTGTTTTTT.

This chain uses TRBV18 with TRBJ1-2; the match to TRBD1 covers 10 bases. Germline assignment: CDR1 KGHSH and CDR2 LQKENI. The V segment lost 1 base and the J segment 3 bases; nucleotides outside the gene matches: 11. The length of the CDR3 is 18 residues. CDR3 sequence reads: CASSPRGTGALGYYGYTF. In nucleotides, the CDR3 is TGTGCCAGCTCACCACGTGGGACAGGGGCTCTCGGATACTATGGCTACACCTTC.

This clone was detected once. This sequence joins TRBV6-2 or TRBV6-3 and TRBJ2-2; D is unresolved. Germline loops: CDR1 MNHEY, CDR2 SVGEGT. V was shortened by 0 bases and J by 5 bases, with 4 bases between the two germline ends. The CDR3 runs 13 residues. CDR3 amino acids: CASSYSSTGELFF. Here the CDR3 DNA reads TGTGCCAGCAGTTACTCGAGTACCGGGGAGCTGTTTTTT.

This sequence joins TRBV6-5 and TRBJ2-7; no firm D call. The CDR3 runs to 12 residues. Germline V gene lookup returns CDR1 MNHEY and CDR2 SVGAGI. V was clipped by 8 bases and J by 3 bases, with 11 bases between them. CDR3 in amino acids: CASAEIGYEQYF. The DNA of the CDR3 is TGTGCCAGCGCCGAGATCGGCTACGAGCAGTACTTC.

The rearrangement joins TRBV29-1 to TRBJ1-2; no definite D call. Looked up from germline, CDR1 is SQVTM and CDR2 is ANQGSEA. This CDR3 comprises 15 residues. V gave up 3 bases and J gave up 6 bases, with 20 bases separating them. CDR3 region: CSVDRDGVEANGYTF. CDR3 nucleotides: TGCAGCGTTGACCGGGATGGGGTGGAGGCGAATGGCTACACCTTC.

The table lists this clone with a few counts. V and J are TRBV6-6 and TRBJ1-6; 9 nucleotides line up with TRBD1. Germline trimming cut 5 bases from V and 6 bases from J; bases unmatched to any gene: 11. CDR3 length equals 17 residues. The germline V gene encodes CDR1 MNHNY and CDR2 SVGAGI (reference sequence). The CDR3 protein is CASSPLQGAWGNSPLHF. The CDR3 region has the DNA TGTGCCAGCAGTCCATTACAGGGGGCTTGGGGTAATTCACCCCTCCACTTT.

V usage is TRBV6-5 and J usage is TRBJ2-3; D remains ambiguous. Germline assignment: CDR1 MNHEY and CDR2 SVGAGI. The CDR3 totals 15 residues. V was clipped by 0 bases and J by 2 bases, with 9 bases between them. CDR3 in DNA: TGTGCCAGCAGTTACTCAGCCCGGGCCACAGATACGCAGTATTTT. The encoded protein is CASSYSARATDTQYF.